The clone carrying this TCR beta chain was observed many times. Its antigen remains unidentified. TCRdb re-called the 5' RACE reads with MiXCR, one entry per CDR3 protein. Among hundreds of thousands of distinct CDR3 sequences listed, roughly 31% were seen once. This record comes from a study of identical twins' blood T cells. Whole-study context: About 50 million reads came from about 12 libraries, six alpha, six beta.

The CDR3 is 14 residues long. V was cut by 6 bases and J by 2 bases, with 13 bases left in between. Looked up from germline, CDR1 is MNHEY and CDR2 is SVGAGI. Notes on the study in general: Abundant TCRbeta CDR3s overlapped more between twins than with unrelated donors.

The rearrangement joins TRBV6-5 to TRBJ1-1; D possibly corresponds to TRBD1 (5 bases). The sequence was collected from a woman aged 18 to 50 in good health. Sequencing was done on a sample of PBMCs. The CDR3: CASRRWGSNTEAFF. The CDR3 DNA follows: TGTGCCAGCAGACGTTGGGGGTCTAACACTGAAGCTTTCTTT.